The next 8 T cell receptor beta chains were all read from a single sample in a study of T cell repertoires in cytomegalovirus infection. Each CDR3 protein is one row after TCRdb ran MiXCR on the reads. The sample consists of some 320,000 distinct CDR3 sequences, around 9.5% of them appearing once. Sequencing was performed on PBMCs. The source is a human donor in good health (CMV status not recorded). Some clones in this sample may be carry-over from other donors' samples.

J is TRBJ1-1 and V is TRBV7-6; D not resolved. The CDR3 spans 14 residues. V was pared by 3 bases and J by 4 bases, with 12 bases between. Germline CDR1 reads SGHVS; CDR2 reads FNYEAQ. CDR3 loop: CASSLPRVGTEAFF. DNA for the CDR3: TGTGCCAGCAGCTTGCCTAGGGTAGGCACTGAAGCTTTCTTT.

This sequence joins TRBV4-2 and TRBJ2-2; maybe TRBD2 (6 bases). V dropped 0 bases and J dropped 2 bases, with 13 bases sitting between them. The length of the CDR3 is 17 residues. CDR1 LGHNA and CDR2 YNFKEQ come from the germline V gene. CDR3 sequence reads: CASSQDTGSFNTGELFF. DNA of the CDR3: TGTGCCAGCAGCCAAGATACCGGGAGCTTTAACACCGGGGAGCTGTTTTTT.

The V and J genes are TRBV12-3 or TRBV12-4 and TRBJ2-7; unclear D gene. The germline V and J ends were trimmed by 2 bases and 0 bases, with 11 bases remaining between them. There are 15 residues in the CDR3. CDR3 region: CASSLLYSPSYEQYF. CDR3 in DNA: TGTGCCAGCAGTTTACTATACAGTCCCTCCTACGAGCAGTACTTC.

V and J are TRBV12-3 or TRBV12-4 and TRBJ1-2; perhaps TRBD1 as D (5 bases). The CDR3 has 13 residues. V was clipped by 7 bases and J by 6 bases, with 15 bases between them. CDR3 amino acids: CASKYRPGDGYTF. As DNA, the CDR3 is TGTGCCAGCAAGTACAGGCCGGGGGATGGCTACACCTTC.

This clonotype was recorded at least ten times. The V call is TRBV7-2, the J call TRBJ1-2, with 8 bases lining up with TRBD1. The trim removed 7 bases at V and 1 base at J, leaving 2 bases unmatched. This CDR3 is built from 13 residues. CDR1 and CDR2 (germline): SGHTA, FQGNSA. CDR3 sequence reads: CASNRGFNYGYTF. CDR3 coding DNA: TGTGCCAGCAACAGGGGGTTTAACTATGGCTACACCTTC. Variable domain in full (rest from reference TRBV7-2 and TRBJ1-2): GAGVSQSPSNKVTEKGKDVELRCDPISGHTALYWYRQSLGQGLEFLIYFQGNSAPDKSGLPSDRFSAERTGGSVSTLTIQRTQQEDSAVYLCASNRGFNYGYTFGSGTRLTVV.

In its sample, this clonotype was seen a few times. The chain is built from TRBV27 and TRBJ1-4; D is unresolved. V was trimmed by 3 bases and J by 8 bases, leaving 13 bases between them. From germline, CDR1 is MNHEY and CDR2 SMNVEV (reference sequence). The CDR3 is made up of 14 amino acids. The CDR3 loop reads CASSLSGEQEKLFF. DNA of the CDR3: TGTGCCAGCAGTTTGTCTGGGGAACAGGAAAAACTGTTTTTT.

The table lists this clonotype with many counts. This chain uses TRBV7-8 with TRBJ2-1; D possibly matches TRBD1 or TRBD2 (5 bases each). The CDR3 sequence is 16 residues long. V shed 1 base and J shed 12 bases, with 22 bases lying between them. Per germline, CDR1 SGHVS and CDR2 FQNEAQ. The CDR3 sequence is CASSLGLVGTAGGQFF. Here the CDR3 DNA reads TGTGCCAGCAGCTTAGGGTTGGTGGGGACCGCCGGAGGGCAGTTCTTC.

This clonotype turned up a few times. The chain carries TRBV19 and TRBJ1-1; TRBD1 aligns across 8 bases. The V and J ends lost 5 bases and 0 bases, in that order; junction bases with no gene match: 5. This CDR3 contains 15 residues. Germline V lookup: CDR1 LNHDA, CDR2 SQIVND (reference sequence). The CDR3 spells CASSRDRLMNTEAFF. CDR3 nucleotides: TGTGCCAGTAGTCGGGACAGGTTAATGAACACTGAAGCTTTCTTT.